These 25 T cell receptor beta chains share one sample of origin, sequenced in a study of blood T cell repertoires in COVID-19. Method: immunoSEQ multiplex PCR; TCRdb's copy keeps in-frame clones and lacks some. The sample lists about 330,000 clones; 70% to 90% were seen once. Sequenced material: peripheral blood. The receptors originated from a woman aged 45-65 years with active or convalescent COVID-19.

The gene calls are TRBV28 and TRBJ1-2; perhaps TRBD1 as D (6 bases). V was shortened by 4 bases and J by 5 bases, with 17 bases between the two germline ends. CDR3 length equals 15 residues. Germline V CDR1 and CDR2: MDHEN, SYDVKM. This CDR3 is CASSSQGKEGYGYTF. CDR3 nucleotide sequence: TGTGCCAGCAGTTCACAGGGCAAAGAAGGGTATGGCTACACCTTC.

The rearrangement joins TRBV15 to TRBJ2-7, with a possible D match to TRBD1 (7 bases). V lost 2 bases and J 0 bases, leaving 14 bases between the germline ends. CDR1 is LNHNV and CDR2 is YYDKDF in the germline V gene (reference sequence). This CDR3 comprises 16 residues. This CDR3 is CATSRIGQDYSYEQYF. The CDR3 coding sequence is TGTGCCACCAGCAGAATTGGACAGGACTACTCCTACGAGCAGTACTTC.

The CDR3 sequence: CASSQDQANYGYTF. DNA for the CDR3: TGCGCCAGCAGCCAAGACCAGGCGAACTATGGCTACACCTTC. The V gene is TRBV4-1, the J gene TRBJ1-2; D call uncertain. From germline, CDR1 is MGHRA and CDR2 YSYEKL. Trimming removed 0 bases at V and 2 bases at J, with 7 bases between. The CDR3 loop spans 14 amino acids.

The chain has TRBV13 and TRBJ2-7; no firm D call. The CDR3 runs to 12 residues. Germline V gives CDR1 PRHDT, CDR2 FYEKMQ (reference sequence). Trimming removed 2 bases at V and 4 bases at J, with 6 bases between. The CDR3 sequence: CASSLLKYEQYF. The CDR3 DNA reads as TGTGCCAGCAGCTTACTAAAGTACGAGCAGTACTTC.

CDR3 region: CASSLGGPIDTEAFF. The CDR3, as DNA: TGCGCCAGCAGCTTGGGGGGGCCGATTGACACTGAAGCTTTCTTT. The chain combines TRBV5-1 with TRBJ1-1, with D possibly TRBD1 on 6 matching bases. The CDR3 extends over 15 amino acids. Germline V gene data show CDR1 as SGHRS and CDR2 as YFSETQ. The ends were cut back, 0 bases at V and 3 bases at J, with 12 bases in the middle.

The CDR3 region is CASSQESPGVGVLAAFF. CDR3 DNA: TGTGCCAGCAGCCAAGAGAGCCCCGGGGTTGGGGTTCTGGCAGCTTTCTTT. The rearrangement uses TRBV4-2 and TRBJ1-1; D call uncertain. Trimming shortened V by 0 bases and J by 10 bases, and 24 bases separated the two germline ends. The CDR3 totals 17 residues. Looked up from germline, CDR1 is LGHNA and CDR2 is YNFKEQ.

V and J are TRBV25-1 and TRBJ2-5; no clear D. CDR3 length: 14 residues. With 1 base removed from V and 3 bases from J, the gap between germline ends came to 9 bases. CDR1 and CDR2 (germline): MGHDK, SYGVNS. The CDR3 reads CASSELTLEETQYF. DNA for the CDR3: TGTGCCAGCAGTGAATTGACTCTTGAAGAGACCCAGTACTTC.

V is TRBV2 and J is TRBJ2-6; maybe TRBD2 (5 bases). There are 15 residues in the CDR3. Looked up from germline, CDR1 is SNHLY and CDR2 is FYNNEI. Trimming cost V 5 bases and J 0 bases, with 8 bases left between them. The CDR3 DNA is TGTGCCAGCAGTAGACTAAGCTCTGGGGCCAACGTCCTGACTTTC. Translation: CASSRLSSGANVLTF.

With respect to this clone: The same CDR3 can be traced to other DNA sequences in this sample. V is TRBV6-2 or TRBV6-3 and J is TRBJ1-1, with a possible D match to TRBD1 (5 bases). V was trimmed by 2 bases and J by 5 bases, leaving 9 bases between them. This CDR3 contains 13 residues. Germline assignment: CDR1 MNHEY and CDR2 SVGEGT. CDR3 loop: CASSYRGGTEAFF. CDR3 DNA: TGTGCCAGCAGTTACAGGGGTGGGACTGAAGCTTTCTTT.

This clone was observed a single time. This chain links TRBV19 with TRBJ1-1; TRBD1 matches 8 bases. The CDR3 sequence is 14 residues long. V dropped 6 bases and J dropped 0; count of bases not matched to a gene: 3. Germline V gene sequence: CDR1 LNHDA, CDR2 SQIVND (reference sequence). The CDR3 DNA is TGTGCCAGTAGGAGACAGGGGATGAACACTGAAGCTTTCTTT. Its translation: CASRRQGMNTEAFF.

This rearrangement joins TRBV7-2 to TRBJ2-3; possibly TRBD2 for D (5 bases). Germline CDR1 and CDR2: SGHTA and FQGNSA. With 5 bases removed from V and 3 bases from J, the gap between germline ends came to 12 bases. This CDR3 is 14 amino acids long. The CDR3 sequence: CASSLRTPTDTQYF. The CDR3 bases are TGTGCCAGCAGCCTTCGGACTCCTACAGATACGCAGTATTTT. Looking up the rest from reference TRBV7-2 and TRBJ2-3 gives the full variable domain: GAGVSQSPSNKVTEKGKDVELRCDPISGHTALYWYRQSLGQGLEFLIYFQGNSAPDKSGLPSDRFSAERTGGSVSTLTIQRTQQEDSAVYLCASSLRTPTDTQYFGPGTRLTVL.

This chain uses TRBV27 with TRBJ2-7, with 7 positions matching TRBD2. The CDR3 is made up of 15 amino acids. CDR1 and CDR2 from the germline V gene are MNHEY and SMNVEV (reference sequence). V shed 0 bases, J shed 1 base, and the junction held 3 bases outside the gene matches. DNA of the CDR3: TGTGCCAGCAGTTTATCGTGGGGGGGTTCCTACGAGCAGTACTTC. Translation: CASSLSWGGSYEQYF.

The chain joins TRBV9 to TRBJ2-2, with D tentatively TRBD1 (6 bases). CDR1 and CDR2 (germline): SGDLS, YYNGEE. Trimming shortened V by 0 bases and J by 6 bases, and 12 bases separated the two germline ends. CDR3 size: 15 residues. Here the CDR3 DNA reads TGTGCCAGCAGCGTAGGTCAGGGGTGGGCCGGGGAGCTGTTTTTT. This encodes CASSVGQGWAGELFF. The full variable domain, its missing parts supplied by reference TRBV9 and TRBJ2-2, is DSGVTQTPKHLITATGQRVTLRCSPRSGDLSVYWYQQSLDQGLQFLIQYYNGEERAKGNILERFSAQQFPDLHSELNLSSLELGDSALYFCASSVGQGWAGELFFGEGSRLTVL.

As DNA, the CDR3 is TGTGCCAGCAGCCCCCGGGAGGGCACTGAAGCTTTCTTT. Translated: CASSPREGTEAFF. V is TRBV7-8 and J is TRBJ1-1; D unresolved. Trimming left V 5 bases short and J 4 bases short, with 11 bases between. The germline gives CDR1 SGHVS, CDR2 FQNEAQ. The CDR3 is 13 amino acids.

The chain carries TRBV6-6 and TRBJ2-1, with D perhaps matching TRBD2 (7 bases). CDR1 is MNHNY and CDR2 is SVGAGI in the germline V gene (reference sequence). This CDR3 region has 13 residues. V was cut by 6 bases and J by 6 bases, with 12 bases left in between. CDR3 DNA: TGTGCCAGCAGAAATGGGGGGGCCAATGAGCAGTTCTTC. Its translation: CASRNGGANEQFF.

The genes are TRBV6-2 or TRBV6-3 and TRBJ1-2, with 7 bases identical to TRBD1. There are 15 residues in the CDR3. Germline trimming cut 2 bases from V and 2 bases from J; bases unmatched to any gene: 5. The V gene's germline CDR1 is MNHEY and CDR2 SVGEGT. The CDR3 sequence is CASSYMGTENYGYTF. The DNA for the CDR3 is TGTGCCAGCAGTTACATGGGGACAGAGAACTATGGCTACACCTTC.

In its sample, this clone was seen once. The J gene is TRBJ1-1, the V gene TRBV30; the D gene is possibly TRBD1 (5 bases). CDR3 size: 18 residues. CDR1 and CDR2 from the germline V gene are GTSNPN and SVGIG (reference sequence). V was trimmed by 0 bases and J by 5 bases, leaving 25 bases between them. The CDR3 DNA is TGTGCCTGGAGTGTACCCCCCGGGGACTTCCGGGGGTGGACTGAAGCTTTCTTT. Its translation is CAWSVPPGDFRGWTEAFF.

V usage is TRBV30 and J usage is TRBJ2-5, with unresolved D. Germline V gives CDR1 GTSNPN, CDR2 SVGIG (reference sequence). This CDR3 contains 13 residues. Trimming cost V 3 bases and J 2 bases, with 10 bases left between them. CDR3 DNA: TGTGCCTGGAGCCCCCCCGGGCAAGAGACCCAGTACTTC. It encodes CAWSPPGQETQYF.

V usage is TRBV7-9 and J usage is TRBJ2-1; 8 bases line up with TRBD2. The V gene end was trimmed by 5 bases and the J gene end by 7 bases; junction bases not matched to a gene: 19. Germline CDR1 and CDR2: SEHNR and FQNEAQ (reference sequence). The CDR3 runs 18 residues. The CDR3 is CASSPVFSAGVGSNEQFF. The CDR3 DNA reads as TGTGCCAGCAGCCCAGTATTTTCAGCGGGAGTTGGTTCTAATGAGCAGTTCTTC.

The chain combines TRBV9 with TRBJ2-1; 10 positions agree with TRBD2. The V and J ends lost 4 bases and 10 bases, in that order; junction bases with no gene match: 11. The length of the CDR3 is 15 residues. Germline V gene sequence: CDR1 SGDLS, CDR2 YYNGEE. The CDR3 DNA follows: TGTGCCAGCAGCACCGGGGCAGCGGGAGGGGCCGAGCAGTTCTTC. It encodes CASSTGAAGGAEQFF.

This clone was seen more than once but under ten times. The V and J genes are TRBV15 and TRBJ1-2; TRBD1 agrees at 8 bases. The CDR3 is made up of 15 amino acids. Germline CDR1 is LNHNV and CDR2 is YYDKDF (reference sequence). Trimming cost V 0 bases and J 8 bases; bases outside gene matches: 8. The CDR3 region is CATSRDRQGAGGYTF. CDR3 sequence (DNA): TGTGCCACCAGCAGAGATCGGCAGGGGGCGGGAGGCTACACCTTC.

This clone was detected only once. CDR3: CASSIPREGLPDTQYF. The CDR3 DNA reads TGTGCCAGTAGTATACCCAGGGAAGGGTTACCCGATACGCAGTATTTT. The chain carries TRBV19 and TRBJ2-3, with D possibly TRBD1 on 5 matching bases. Trimming cost V 2 bases and J 6 bases, with 18 bases left between them. Germline CDR1 LNHDA, CDR2 SQIVND (reference sequence). This CDR3 has 16 residues.

The V call is TRBV19, the J call TRBJ1-3; 7 bases match TRBD1. Germline CDR1 LNHDA, CDR2 SQIVND (reference sequence). With 6 bases clipped from V and 2 bases from J, the junction kept 7 bases outside the gene matches. The CDR3 is 15 amino acids. The CDR3 is CASRHLQGTGNTIYF. CDR3 bases: TGTGCCAGTAGGCACCTACAGGGGACTGGAAACACCATATATTTT.

V gene TRBV28 combines with J gene TRBJ1-5; tentative D call: TRBD1 (5 bases). The V end was cut by 7 bases, the J end by 6 bases, with 13 bases between. This CDR3 region has 13 residues. From germline, CDR1 is MDHEN and CDR2 SYDVKM. The CDR3 nucleotides are TGTGCCAGCATCTGGGGGGAGGGTCAGCCCCAGCATTTT. As protein: CASIWGEGQPQHF.

The chain combines TRBV4-3 with TRBJ2-1; D is perhaps TRBD1 (6 bases). The ends were cut back, 0 bases at V and 9 bases at J, with 15 bases in the middle. CDR1 is LGHNA and CDR2 is YSLEER in the germline V gene. This CDR3 contains 15 residues. The CDR3 loop reads CASSQDAGPDSEQFF. CDR3 bases: TGCGCCAGCAGCCAAGACGCTGGGCCGGACAGTGAGCAGTTCTTC.